The 12 T cell receptor beta chains below were found in one sample sequenced in a study of blood T cell repertoires in COVID-19. Assay: immunoSEQ multiplex PCR; the TCRdb copy retains only in-frame clones and omits some. This sample has around 360,000 clones; roughly 87% occur once, and the top ten carry 2.5% to 3%. The sample consisted of PBMCs or T cells enriched from blood (not recorded which). The receptors come from a woman between 25 and 40 years old who had recovered from COVID-19.

This clone has a single count. The chain has TRBV4-1 and TRBJ2-5; no clear D gene. Trimming stripped 0 bases from V and 7 bases from J, with 15 bases between. Germline CDR1 and CDR2: MGHRA and YSYEKL. CDR3 size: 15 residues. The CDR3 coding sequence is TGCGCCAGCAGCCAAGATCTTGGAGAGGAAGTGACCCAGTACTTC. Protein sequence: CASSQDLGEEVTQYF.

This chain links TRBV20-1 with TRBJ1-1; D gene unclear. Germline V lookup: CDR1 DFQATT, CDR2 SNEGSKA (reference sequence). V lost 7 bases and J 2 bases, leaving 8 bases between the germline ends. The CDR3 length is 11 residues. The CDR3 DNA follows: TGCAGTGGGTCACAAAACACTGAAGCTTTCTTT. Protein sequence: CSGSQNTEAFF.

The chain has TRBV5-8 and TRBJ1-6, with TRBD1 matching 9 bases. J lost 6 bases, V lost 0 bases, and 4 bases had no gene match. This CDR3 has 16 amino acids. Germline CDR1 is SGHTS and CDR2 is YDEGEE. The chain's CDR3 is CASSLDRGRSNSPLHF. DNA of the CDR3: TGTGCCAGCAGCTTGGACAGGGGGCGAAGTAATTCACCCCTCCACTTT.

This chain joins TRBV6-2 or TRBV6-3 and TRBJ2-1; no firm D call. The CDR3 extends over 11 amino acids. V was cut by 2 bases and J by 10 bases, with 6 bases left in between. Per germline, CDR1 MNHEY and CDR2 SVGEGT. CDR3 sequence (DNA): TGTGCCAGCAGTTACGAGGCCGAGCAGTTCTTC. It encodes CASSYEAEQFF.

V usage is TRBV7-9 and J usage is TRBJ2-3; TRBD2 is a possible D gene (5 bases). CDR1 is SEHNR and CDR2 is FQNEAQ in the germline V gene (reference sequence). Trimming cost V 8 bases and J 6 bases, with 9 bases left between them. The CDR3 length is 11 residues. The CDR3 spells CASGSGDTQYF. The DNA of the CDR3 is TGTGCCAGCGGTTCGGGGGATACGCAGTATTTT.

The rearrangement uses TRBV29-1 and TRBJ2-5; TRBD2 agrees at 14 bases. V shed 6 bases and J 5 bases; nucleotides not matched to a gene: 11. This CDR3 region has 16 residues. The germline V gene encodes CDR1 SQVTM and CDR2 ANQGSEA. The CDR3 DNA is TGCAGCGTGGAGGGACTAGCGGGAGAAAGTGGTGAGACCCAGTACTTC. This translates into CSVEGLAGESGETQYF.

The chain is built from TRBV29-1 and TRBJ1-2, with TRBD1 matching over 7 bases. V was pared by 3 bases and J by 3 bases, with 4 bases of the junction left unmatched. Per the germline V gene, CDR1 is SQVTM and CDR2 is ANQGSEA. The length of the CDR3 is 13 residues. CDR3 residues: CSVDEGADYGYTF. For the CDR3, the DNA is TGCAGCGTTGACGAGGGGGCGGACTATGGCTACACCTTC.

The table lists this clone with many counts. The chain links TRBV4-1 to TRBJ2-1; the match to TRBD1 covers 11 bases. The V and J ends lost 0 bases and 6 bases, in that order; junction bases with no gene match: 4. CDR3 length: 16 amino acids. Germline V gives CDR1 MGHRA, CDR2 YSYEKL. The CDR3 DNA follows: TGCGCCAGCAGCCAAGATGAGGGGACAGGGGGCAATGAGCAGTTCTTC. Translation gives CASSQDEGTGGNEQFF.

The J gene is TRBJ2-5, the V gene TRBV3-1 (or the pseudogene TRBV3-2); D call uncertain. In germline, CDR1 is LGHDT, CDR2 YNNKEL (reference sequence). CDR3 size: 12 residues. The V and J ends lost 3 bases and 5 bases respectively, with 7 bases between them. CDR3 DNA: TGTGCCAGCAGCCAGGCGAGGGAGACCCAGTACTTC. As protein: CASSQARETQYF.

About this clone: The same CDR3 also results from other DNA sequences found in this sample. In nucleotides, the CDR3 is TGCGCCAGCAGCCAGCCGGGACAGGGCTACGAGCAGTACTTC. As protein: CASSQPGQGYEQYF. V is TRBV4-1 and J is TRBJ2-7, with 9 bases lining up with TRBD1. The CDR3 runs to 14 residues. The junction had 3 bases not matched to a gene; V was cut back by 3 bases and J by 3 bases. The V gene's germline CDR1 is MGHRA and CDR2 YSYEKL.

This chain uses TRBV11-2 with TRBJ1-3, with 7 bases identical to TRBD1. This CDR3 region has 16 residues. From germline, CDR1 is SGHAT and CDR2 FQNNGV. V lost 5 bases, J lost 0 bases, and 7 bases stayed unmatched. This CDR3 reads CASSPMWDSSGNTIYF. The CDR3 nucleotides read TGTGCCAGCAGCCCGATGTGGGACAGCTCTGGAAACACCATATATTTT.

This clone has only one observation. V and J are TRBV7-2 and TRBJ1-3; tentative D call: TRBD1 (5 bases). Trimming stripped 5 bases from V and 0 bases from J, with 14 bases between. Germline V gene data show CDR1 as SGHTA and CDR2 as FQGNSA. The CDR3 runs 16 residues. CDR3 loop: CASSTDTARSGNTIYF. CDR3 in DNA: TGTGCCAGCAGCACGGACACGGCCCGCTCTGGAAACACCATATATTTT. The whole variable domain, filled in from reference TRBV7-2 and TRBJ1-3, reads GAGVSQSPSNKVTEKGKDVELRCDPISGHTALYWYRQSLGQGLEFLIYFQGNSAPDKSGLPSDRFSAERTGGSVSTLTIQRTQQEDSAVYLCASSTDTARSGNTIYFGEGSWLTVV.